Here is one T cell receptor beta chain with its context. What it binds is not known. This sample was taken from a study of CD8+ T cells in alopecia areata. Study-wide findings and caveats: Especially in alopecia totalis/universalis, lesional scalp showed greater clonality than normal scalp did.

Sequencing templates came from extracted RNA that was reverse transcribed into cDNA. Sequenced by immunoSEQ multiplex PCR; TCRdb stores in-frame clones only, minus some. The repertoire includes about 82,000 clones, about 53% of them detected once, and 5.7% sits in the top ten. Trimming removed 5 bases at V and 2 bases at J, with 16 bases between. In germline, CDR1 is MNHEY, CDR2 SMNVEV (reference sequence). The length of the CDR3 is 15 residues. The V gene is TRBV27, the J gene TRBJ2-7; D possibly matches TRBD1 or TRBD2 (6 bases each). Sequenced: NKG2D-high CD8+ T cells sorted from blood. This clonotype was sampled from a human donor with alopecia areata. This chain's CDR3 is CASSLRGTPTYEQYF. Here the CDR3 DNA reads TGTGCCAGCAGTCTACGCGGGACACCGACCTACGAGCAGTACTTC.